These 17 T cell receptor beta chains were sequenced from one sample in a study of T cell clones after liver transplantation. Profiled with immunoSEQ multiplex PCR; TCRdb holds only in-frame clones, not every one. The sample contains tens of thousands of clones, roughly 71% of which appear only once. The material was CD4+ T cells from blood, obtained at the 22-month timepoint. Every receptor here comes from a human patient who received a liver transplant. Some of the T cells may derive from the graft donor.

This sequence joins TRBV20-1 and TRBJ1-1; D is uncertain. V was shortened by 7 bases and J by 0 bases, with 6 bases between the two germline ends. Germline V gene sequence: CDR1 DFQATT, CDR2 SNEGSKA (reference sequence). The CDR3 consists of 11 residues. The CDR3 loop reads CSGRLNTEAFF. CDR3 nucleotides: TGCAGTGGACGGTTGAACACTGAAGCTTTCTTT.

The chain has TRBV18 and TRBJ1-4, with TRBD1 identical over 7 bases. Germline trimming cut 5 bases from V and 4 bases from J; bases unmatched to any gene: 7. Germline V gene lookup returns CDR1 KGHSH and CDR2 LQKENI. The CDR3 contains 15 residues. Here the CDR3 reads CASSSLQGGNEKLFF. In DNA form, the CDR3 reads TGTGCCAGCTCATCCCTCCAGGGGGGTAATGAAAAACTGTTTTTT.

This chain joins TRBV9 and TRBJ1-3; D perhaps matches TRBD1 (5 bases). Trimming stripped 0 bases from V and 8 bases from J, with 9 bases between. The CDR3 is 13 residues long. Per germline, CDR1 SGDLS and CDR2 YYNGEE. CDR3 sequence (DNA): TGTGCCAGCAGCGTAGTCGCGGGGGACACCATATATTTT. This gives the protein CASSVVAGDTIYF.

The chain combines TRBV5-1 with TRBJ2-5; 15 nucleotides line up with TRBD2. The CDR3 sequence is 18 residues long. Germline V lookup: CDR1 SGHRS, CDR2 YFSETQ. V dropped 3 bases and J dropped 5; count of bases not matched to a gene: 11. CDR3 DNA: TGCGCCAGCAGCTCGATAGGACTAGCGGGGGGGCCTTCGGAGACCCAGTACTTC. This sequence encodes CASSSIGLAGGPSETQYF.

The rearrangement joins TRBV4-2 to TRBJ2-3; 8 bases match TRBD1. Germline loops: CDR1 LGHNA, CDR2 YNFKEQ. J was trimmed by 2 bases and V by 4 bases; bases with no gene match: 8. The CDR3 extends over 16 amino acids. Here the CDR3 reads CASSLTGTGDTDTQYF. CDR3 nucleotides: TGTGCCAGCAGCCTGACCGGGACAGGAGACACAGATACGCAGTATTTT.

The chain couples TRBV19 to TRBJ1-6; 11 bases are a match to TRBD1. Trimming took 4 bases from V and 10 from J; bases not matched to a gene: 9. This CDR3 spans 16 amino acids. Per the germline V gene, CDR1 is LNHDA and CDR2 is SQIVND (reference sequence). CDR3 in amino acids: CASSSTGQGEGSPLHF. Here the CDR3 DNA reads TGTGCCAGTAGTAGCACGGGACAGGGGGAAGGATCACCCCTCCACTTT. The full variable domain, in which reference TRBV19 and TRBJ1-6 provide the parts outside the CDR3, is DGGITQSPKYLFRKEGQNVTLSCEQNLNHDAMYWYRQDPGQGLRLIYYSQIVNDFQKGDIAEGYSVSREKKESFPLTVTSAQKNPTAFYLCASSSTGQGEGSPLHFGNGTRLTVT.

This clone was observed once. This CDR3 is CASGAGTVLDTQYF. The CDR3, as DNA: TGTGCCAGCGGGGCCGGGACAGTGCTTGATACGCAGTATTTT. The chain has TRBV2 and TRBJ2-3; 7 nucleotides agree with TRBD1. Germline V gene sequence: CDR1 SNHLY, CDR2 FYNNEI. The CDR3 totals 14 residues. The ends lost 8 bases at V and 6 bases at J; junction bases unmatched: 11.

The rearrangement links TRBV30 to TRBJ2-6, with 10 bases fitting TRBD1. Germline CDR1 GTSNPN, CDR2 SVGIG (reference sequence). Trimming at V came to 2 bases and at J to 2 bases, leaving 9 bases not matched to a gene. The CDR3 loop spans 18 amino acids. Written as DNA, the CDR3 is TGTGCCTGGAGTAACCGGGACAGGGGCCCCCCTGGGGCCAACGTCCTGACTTTC. Translating gives CAWSNRDRGPPGANVLTF.

This rearrangement joins TRBV6-5 to TRBJ2-7; perhaps TRBD1 as D (6 bases). This CDR3 region has 14 residues. The V end was cut by 6 bases, the J end by 2 bases, with 14 bases between. In germline, CDR1 is MNHEY, CDR2 SVGAGI. This CDR3 is CASSPPTGPYEQYF. The CDR3 DNA reads as TGTGCCAGCAGCCCCCCCACAGGGCCCTACGAGCAGTACTTC.

The J gene is TRBJ1-6, the V gene TRBV6-5; TRBD1 aligns across 8 bases. Germline V CDR1 and CDR2: MNHEY, SVGAGI. CDR3 length: 14 amino acids. V lost 6 bases, J lost 9 bases, and 7 bases stayed unmatched. CDR3 protein: CASRRDRGGSPLHF. CDR3 bases: TGTGCCAGCAGACGTGACAGGGGAGGTTCACCCCTCCACTTT.

Ten or more counts support this clone. The V gene is TRBV25-1, the J gene TRBJ2-7, with D possibly called TRBD1 or TRBD2 (5 bases each). CDR1 and CDR2 from the germline V gene are MGHDK and SYGVNS. CDR3 size: 14 residues. With 0 bases removed from V and 5 bases from J, the gap between germline ends came to 11 bases. CDR3 region: CASSEYGGSDEQYF. CDR3 in DNA: TGTGCCAGCAGTGAATATGGGGGATCCGACGAGCAGTACTTC.

This sequence joins TRBV28 and TRBJ1-1; D is uncertain. V gave up 8 bases and J gave up 2 bases, with 15 bases separating them. Germline-derived CDR1 and CDR2 are MDHEN and SYDVKM. This CDR3 region has 14 residues. The CDR3 bases are TGTGCCAGCTTCGACGGGATCAGCAACACTGAAGCTTTCTTT. It is translated as CASFDGISNTEAFF.

The genes are TRBV28 and TRBJ1-3, with a possible D match to TRBD1 (5 bases). This CDR3 has 14 amino acids. V was cut by 2 bases and J by 4 bases, with 9 bases left in between. The germline CDR1 and CDR2 sequences are MDHEN and SYDVKM. The CDR3 DNA reads as TGTGCCAGCAGTTTAAGGCAGGGCGGAAACACCATATATTTT. Amino acids: CASSLRQGGNTIYF.

This clone has only a few counts. V is TRBV7-2 and J is TRBJ1-5; TRBD1 aligns across 11 bases. This CDR3 has 16 amino acids. With 1 base clipped from V and 5 bases from J, the junction kept 4 bases outside the gene matches. Germline CDR1 is SGHTA and CDR2 is FQGNSA. The CDR3 loop is CASSLGGQGVYQPQHF. The CDR3 DNA is TGTGCCAGCAGCTTAGGGGGACAGGGGGTTTATCAGCCCCAGCATTTT.

The V gene is TRBV4-1, the J gene TRBJ1-2; 10 nucleotides align to TRBD1. V shed 1 base, J shed 4 bases, and the junction held 6 bases outside the gene matches. The germline gives CDR1 MGHRA, CDR2 YSYEKL. The CDR3 spans 16 residues. Written as DNA, the CDR3 is TGCGCCAGCAGCCAAGGACAGGGGGCCAACCTCTATGGCTACACCTTC. Protein product: CASSQGQGANLYGYTF.

The CDR3 protein is CATSKDRFGGYTF. The CDR3 DNA reads as TGTGCCACCAGCAAAGACAGGTTCGGAGGCTACACCTTC. The chain employs TRBV15 and TRBJ1-2, with D maybe TRBD1 (6 bases). CDR1 is LNHNV, CDR2 YYDKDF, per germline (reference sequence). The CDR3 runs 13 residues. Trimming stripped 4 bases from V and 8 bases from J, with 14 bases between.

The rearrangement joins TRBV10-1 to TRBJ2-3, with D possibly matching TRBD2 (6 bases). CDR1 is WNHNN, CDR2 SYGVQD, per germline (reference sequence). The CDR3 has 17 amino acids. Trimming cost V 0 bases and J 0 bases, with 13 bases left between them. This CDR3 reads CASSESGAGPSTDTQYF. Here the CDR3 DNA reads TGCGCCAGCAGTGAGTCCGGGGCGGGACCCAGCACAGATACGCAGTATTTT.